The clone carrying this TCR beta chain was detected a few times. The sample is drawn from a study of T-cell memory formation after mild COVID-19. The CDR3 is 14 residues long. The ends were cut back, 5 bases at V and 3 bases at J, with 17 bases in the middle. Per germline, CDR1 GTSNPN and CDR2 SVGIG (reference sequence). TCRdb recomputed calls from the 5' RACE reads with MiXCR, one row per CDR3 protein. Here the sample spans over 400,000 distinct CDR3 sequences, less than 25% being singletons. The receptor's source is an adult woman who had mild COVID-19 (a few samples of this study predate the infection). Cell type and time point are not known. The V gene is TRBV30, the J gene TRBJ2-7, with D maybe TRBD2 (6 bases). The sample taken for sequencing was PBMCs or a T cell subset sorted from them (not recorded which). In DNA, the CDR3 is TGTGCCTGGGCACTAGCAGGACCCTTCTACGAGCAGTACTTC. Its translation: CAWALAGPFYEQYF.